This passage covers 9 T cell receptor beta chains from one sample sequenced in a study of response to subunit inactivated influenza vaccine. Using its own MiXCR run on the RT-PCR reads, TCRdb lists one record per CDR3 protein. This sample carries 530,000 or so distinct CDR3 sequences, 10% to 15% of them seen once, and the ten largest clones take roughly 10%. The source material was PBMCs from blood, sampled on the day of vaccination. These receptors all stem from a man between 45 and 60 years old who received an inactivated influenza vaccine.

The chain joins TRBV18 to TRBJ1-6, with D maybe TRBD1 (5 bases). The length of the CDR3 is 16 residues. V shed 0 bases and J shed 10 bases, with 16 bases lying between them. Germline CDR1 and CDR2: KGHSH and LQKENI. The CDR3 bases are TGTGCCAGCTCACCACCGAACAGGAGGAGCGAGTCACCCCTCCACTTT. Translated: CASSPPNRRSESPLHF.

Only a few counts were recorded for this clonotype. The chain couples TRBV5-1 to TRBJ2-5; 7 bases are shared with TRBD2. Germline V gene data show CDR1 as SGHRS and CDR2 as YFSETQ. This CDR3 has 15 residues. Trimming at V came to 2 bases and at J to 6 bases, leaving 10 bases not matched to a gene. The CDR3 reads CASSFGAGERKTQYF. DNA of the CDR3: TGCGCCAGCAGCTTTGGGGCGGGAGAGCGGAAGACCCAGTACTTC. Supplemented by reference TRBV5-1 and TRBJ2-5, the full variable domain reads KAGVTQTPRYLIKTRGQQVTLSCSPISGHRSVSWYQQTPGQGLQFLFEYFSETQRNKGNFPGRFSGRQFSNSRSEMNVSTLELGDSALYLCASSFGAGERKTQYFGPGTRLLVL.

The V call is TRBV7-8, the J call TRBJ2-1; maybe TRBD2 (6 bases). V dropped 5 bases and J dropped 8 bases, with 10 bases sitting between them. The CDR3 has 12 residues. Germline V lookup: CDR1 SGHVS, CDR2 FQNEAQ. Here the CDR3 reads CASSTGGYEQFF. The CDR3 coding sequence is TGTGCCAGCAGCACCGGAGGGTATGAGCAGTTCTTC.

The CDR3 reads CASRDPRGGPYNEQFF. DNA for the CDR3: TGTGCCAGCAGAGACCCTCGGGGGGGACCCTACAATGAGCAGTTCTTC. V usage is TRBV6-2 or TRBV6-3 and J usage is TRBJ2-1; TRBD2 matches at 8 bases. The V and J ends lost 6 bases and 2 bases, in that order; junction bases with no gene match: 9. The germline V gene has CDR1 MNHEY and CDR2 SVGEGT. CDR3 length equals 16 residues.

CDR3 amino acids: CASSLARRTRRRVAKNIQYF. CDR3 bases: TGTGCCAGCAGCCTGGCGCGGAGGACGAGGAGGAGGGTAGCCAAAAACATTCAGTACTTC. The chain links TRBV9 to TRBJ2-4; a possible D gene is TRBD2 (6 bases). The V end was cut by 4 bases, the J end by 0 bases, with 26 bases between. The CDR3 consists of 20 residues. CDR1 is SGDLS, CDR2 YYNGEE, per germline.

V is TRBV28 and J is TRBJ2-6, with D possibly being TRBD2 (6 bases). Between the trimmed V and J ends, which lost 5 bases and 0 bases, there was a span of 11 bases. Germline V gene data show CDR1 as MDHEN and CDR2 as SYDVKM. The CDR3 is made up of 16 amino acids. The CDR3 DNA sequence: TGTGCCAGCAGTACAGCGGGTGGCTCTGGGGCCAACGTCCTGACTTTC. It codes for CASSTAGGSGANVLTF.

This clonotype was detected ten times or more. V and J are TRBV12-3 or TRBV12-4 and TRBJ1-5, with 7 bases lining up with TRBD1. Losses at the gene ends were 6 bases for V and 7 bases for J; bases not matched to a gene: 6. The CDR3 is 13 residues long. In nucleotides, the CDR3 is TGTGCCAGCAGAAGGGACAGCGAGCAGCCCCAGCATTTT. Translated: CASRRDSEQPQHF.

Only a few counts were recorded for this clonotype. This chain links TRBV20-1 with TRBJ1-1, with TRBD1 matching over 7 bases. This CDR3 is built from 17 residues. V dropped 0 bases and J dropped 5; count of bases not matched to a gene: 15. CDR1 and CDR2 (germline): DFQATT, SNEGSKA (reference sequence). The CDR3 DNA reads TGCAGTGCTAGAGATCTGAGGGGGCGAGGAGGGAGTACTGAAGCTTTCTTT. It specifies CSARDLRGRGGSTEAFF.

This clonotype was counted between two and nine times. V usage is TRBV7-2 and J usage is TRBJ1-1; TRBD1 agrees at 7 bases. Looked up from germline, CDR1 is SGHTA and CDR2 is FQGNSA. J was trimmed by 6 bases and V by 1 base; bases with no gene match: 5. The CDR3 spans 14 residues. CDR3 DNA: TGTGCCAGCAGCTTAGAGTGGGGGACAGCTGAAGCTTTCTTT. Translated, it gives CASSLEWGTAEAFF.